Each of the 21 T cell receptor beta chains below was sequenced from the same sample in a study of T cell clones after liver transplantation (dated by TCRdb to the late 2010s). Library preparation used the immunoSEQ multiplex PCR assay. Held by TCRdb, this immuneACCESS table contains in-frame sequences only and omits some clones. Under half of the omission traces to an unresolved V gene where checked; the cause of the rest is unknown. The sample records 80,000 or so clones, about 82% of which are singletons. Approximately 0.47% of the sample rests with the top ten. The starting material was CD4+ T cells from blood, obtained 46 months after liver transplant. These receptors were collected from a human patient who received a liver transplant. Some T cells may derive from the graft donor when a transplant has been performed.

V gene TRBV7-2 combines with J gene TRBJ2-3, with D unclear. Germline-derived CDR1 and CDR2 are SGHTA and FQGNSA. V was pared by 5 bases and J by 3 bases, with 6 bases between. The CDR3 contains 12 residues. The CDR3 DNA reads TGTGCCAGCAGCCCACGAACAGATACGCAGTATTTT. Amino acids: CASSPRTDTQYF.

The chain is built from TRBV28 and TRBJ1-1; weak D call: TRBD1 (6 bases). CDR3 length: 12 residues. CDR1 is MDHEN, CDR2 SYDVKM, per germline. The V end lost 1 base, the J end lost 8 bases, and 8 bases lay between the germline ends. CDR3 sequence: CASSLLDREAFF. In nucleotides, the CDR3 is TGTGCCAGCAGTTTATTAGACAGGGAAGCTTTCTTT. Together with reference TRBV28 and TRBJ1-1, the CDR3 gives the full variable domain: DVKVTQSSRYLVKRTGEKVFLECVQDMDHENMFWYRQDPGLGLRLIYFSYDVKMKEKGDIPEGYSVSREKKERFSLILESASTNQTSMYLCASSLLDREAFFGQGTRLTVV.

The rearrangement uses TRBV9 and TRBJ1-1; possible D gene TRBD1, 6 bases. The CDR3 runs to 16 residues. Trimming shortened V by 0 bases and J by 4 bases, and 16 bases separated the two germline ends. CDR1 SGDLS and CDR2 YYNGEE come from the germline V gene. The CDR3 bases are TGTGCCAGCAGCGTAGATCTTAATGGGGGCGTCACTGAAGCTTTCTTT. Protein product: CASSVDLNGGVTEAFF. The whole variable domain, filled in from reference TRBV9 and TRBJ1-1, reads DSGVTQTPKHLITATGQRVTLRCSPRSGDLSVYWYQQSLDQGLQFLIQYYNGEERAKGNILERFSAQQFPDLHSELNLSSLELGDSALYFCASSVDLNGGVTEAFFGQGTRLTVV.

CDR3 protein: CASSPASGTGNNEQFF. CDR3 coding DNA: TGTGCCAGCAGCCCAGCCTCCGGGACAGGGAACAATGAGCAGTTCTTC. The V call is TRBV7-3, the J call TRBJ2-1; 9 positions match TRBD1. CDR3 length: 16 residues. Trimming at V came to 5 bases and at J to 5 bases, leaving 10 bases not matched to a gene. The germline V gene has CDR1 SGHTA and CDR2 FQGTGA.

CDR3 in DNA: TGCGCCAGCAGTGAAAGTATGACAGGGTCCACAGATACGCAGTATTTT. Translation gives CASSESMTGSTDTQYF. This chain links TRBV10-1 with TRBJ2-3, with 7 bases lining up with TRBD1. V dropped 3 bases and J dropped 2; count of bases not matched to a gene: 8. CDR1 and CDR2 from the germline V gene are WNHNN and SYGVQD (reference sequence). This CDR3 contains 16 residues.

The V call is TRBV4-1, the J call TRBJ2-2, with a weak D call TRBD2 (7 bases). Trimming removed 1 base at V and 8 bases at J, with 17 bases between. Per the germline V gene, CDR1 is MGHRA and CDR2 is YSYEKL. This CDR3 contains 16 residues. The CDR3 DNA sequence: TGCGCCAGCAGCCAAGTCGGGGAGGGGGGGAGGGGGGAGCTGTTTTTT. Its translation is CASSQVGEGGRGELFF.

V gene TRBV29-1 combines with J gene TRBJ2-3; TRBD2 matches at 10 bases. The junction had 6 bases not matched to a gene; V was cut back by 1 base and J by 2 bases. The CDR3 runs 16 residues. Germline V CDR1 and CDR2: SQVTM, ANQGSEA. The CDR3 nucleotides are TGCAGCGTTGAAGGGGGACTAGCGCGGGCCACAGATACGCAGTATTTT. Translating gives CSVEGGLARATDTQYF.

The chain joins TRBV18 to TRBJ2-3; the D is unclear. This CDR3 is 12 amino acids long. V gave up 6 bases and J gave up 2 bases, with 6 bases separating them. CDR1 and CDR2 from the germline V gene are KGHSH and LQKENI. CDR3 nucleotides: TGTGCCAGCTCGTCAAACACAGATACGCAGTATTTT. Translated: CASSSNTDTQYF.

The chain couples TRBV6-5 to TRBJ2-2; no clear D gene. V was shortened by 0 bases and J by 1 base, with 3 bases between the two germline ends. Germline CDR1 MNHEY, CDR2 SVGAGI. This CDR3 has 14 amino acids. The CDR3 region is CASSYSKNTGELFF. Here the CDR3 DNA reads TGTGCCAGCAGTTACTCGAAGAACACCGGGGAGCTGTTTTTT.

The sample holds one count of this clone. The chain joins TRBV29-1 to TRBJ1-3; D ambiguous. V was shortened by 4 bases and J by 1 base, with 8 bases between the two germline ends. This CDR3 comprises 13 residues. The germline V gene encodes CDR1 SQVTM and CDR2 ANQGSEA. The CDR3 nucleotides read TGCAGCGTTGTTGTTGGATCTGGAAACACCATATATTTT. The encoded protein is CSVVVGSGNTIYF.

In its sample, this clone was seen once. V is TRBV11-2 and J is TRBJ2-1, with 11 bases aligning to TRBD2. The germline gives CDR1 SGHAT, CDR2 FQNNGV. V shed 5 bases and J 8 bases; nucleotides not matched to a gene: 14. The CDR3 spans 17 residues. The CDR3 here is CASSPIFSGRVRDEQFF. As DNA, the CDR3 is TGTGCCAGCAGCCCAATCTTTAGCGGGAGGGTTAGAGATGAGCAGTTCTTC. Based on the CDR3 plus reference TRBV11-2 and TRBJ2-1, the full variable domain is EAGVAQSPRYKIIEKRQSVAFWCNPISGHATLYWYQQILGQGPKLLIQFQNNGVVDDSQLPKDRFSAERLKGVDSTLKIQPAKLEDSAVYLCASSPIFSGRVRDEQFFGPGTRLTVL.

The chain couples TRBV21-1 to TRBJ2-7; TRBD1 is the table's D call and was not checked against the DNA. TRBV21-1 is labeled a pseudogene. The CDR3 runs to 13 residues. The CDR3 sequence is CASNGQSSYEQYF. The CDR3 DNA follows: TGTGCCAGCAATGGGCAAAGCTCCTACGAGCAGTACTTC.

CDR3 loop: CASSLDAGGDGQPQHF. CDR3 DNA: TGCGCCAGCAGCTTGGATGCAGGGGGCGATGGTCAGCCCCAGCATTTT. This chain links TRBV5-1 with TRBJ1-5, with 8 bases matching TRBD1. The ends lost 0 bases at V and 6 bases at J; junction bases unmatched: 8. Germline CDR1 reads SGHRS; CDR2 reads YFSETQ. This CDR3 has 16 amino acids.

This chain joins TRBV28 and TRBJ1-4, with 7 positions matching TRBD1. V lost 8 bases to trimming and J lost 6 bases; unmatched junction nucleotides: 9. This CDR3 region has 14 residues. Germline CDR1 and CDR2: MDHEN and SYDVKM. The CDR3 spells CASLAGTADEKLFF. The CDR3 DNA sequence: TGTGCCAGCCTGGCCGGGACAGCGGATGAAAAACTGTTTTTT. The full variable domain, with the rest looked up from reference TRBV28 and TRBJ1-4, is DVKVTQSSRYLVKRTGEKVFLECVQDMDHENMFWYRQDPGLGLRLIYFSYDVKMKEKGDIPEGYSVSREKKERFSLILESASTNQTSMYLCASLAGTADEKLFFGSGTQLSVL.

The chain links TRBV19 to TRBJ2-6; a weak D match, TRBD1 (5 bases). V was pared by 7 bases and J by 2 bases, with 12 bases between. Germline assignment: CDR1 LNHDA and CDR2 SQIVND (reference sequence). CDR3 length: 15 residues. The CDR3 sequence: CASTLDRTGANVLTF. The CDR3 DNA is TGTGCCAGTACCCTCGACAGAACTGGGGCCAACGTCCTGACTTTC.

This clone has only a few counts. The V gene is TRBV7-8, the J gene TRBJ2-1, with D perhaps TRBD2 (6 bases). With 5 bases removed from V and 4 bases from J, the gap between germline ends came to 18 bases. Germline V gene sequence: CDR1 SGHVS, CDR2 FQNEAQ. This CDR3 has 16 amino acids. CDR3 sequence reads: CASSARYRDSYNEQFF. The CDR3 DNA sequence: TGTGCCAGCAGCGCTAGATACCGGGACTCATACAATGAGCAGTTCTTC.

This chain uses TRBV28 with TRBJ1-5; TRBD1 aligns across 9 bases. Germline V gene data show CDR1 as MDHEN and CDR2 as SYDVKM. This CDR3 spans 17 amino acids. Unmatched junction bases numbered 10, after V lost 7 bases and J lost 0 bases. The CDR3 coding sequence is TGTGCCAGCACCACCGCCGGGACAGGGAGTAGCAATCAGCCCCAGCATTTT. Translation: CASTTAGTGSSNQPQHF.

J is TRBJ2-2 and V is TRBV5-1; D is possibly TRBD1 or TRBD2 (5 bases each). Trimming removed 4 bases from V and 1 base from J, with 17 bases in between. The CDR3 totals 17 residues. Germline lookup yields CDR1 SGHRS and CDR2 YFSETQ. CDR3 protein: CASSPSPGRVNTGELFF. CDR3 DNA sequence: TGCGCCAGCAGCCCCAGCCCGGGACGGGTGAACACCGGGGAGCTGTTTTTT.

V and J are TRBV28 and TRBJ1-2; D remains ambiguous. Deletions cut 5 bases from V and 5 bases from J, with 12 bases between. The germline V gene encodes CDR1 MDHEN and CDR2 SYDVKM. The CDR3 length is 13 residues. CDR3 coding DNA: TGTGCCAGCAGTCGCACCTCACGGTATGGCTACACCTTC. This gives the protein CASSRTSRYGYTF.

The rearrangement joins TRBV10-2 to TRBJ2-5; TRBD2 matches 11 bases. The CDR3 length is 20 residues. CDR1 and CDR2 from the germline V gene are WSHSY and SAAADI. The ends lost 2 bases at V and 4 bases at J; junction bases unmatched: 18. The CDR3 is CASSEAPPRSGRALRETQYF. The CDR3 DNA reads as TGCGCCAGCAGTGAGGCACCCCCCCGTAGCGGGAGGGCCTTGAGAGAGACCCAGTACTTC.

The chain couples TRBV10-2 to TRBJ2-1, with D maybe TRBD2 (5 bases). The CDR3 runs 15 residues. Germline CDR1 WSHSY, CDR2 SAAADI. Trimming removed 2 bases from V and 0 bases from J, with 8 bases in between. As DNA, the CDR3 is TGCGCCAGCAGTGAGAGGAGGAGCTCCTACAATGAGCAGTTCTTC. It is translated as CASSERRSSYNEQFF.